The T cell receptor (beta chain) under discussion was sequenced for a study of OX40 agonist ivuxolimab in advanced cancers. Overall study context: Patients receiving dose escalation had hepatocellular carcinoma, melanoma, renal cell or head and neck cancer. Eligibility rules accepted prior anti-PD-1, anti-PD-L1 or anti-CTLA-4 therapy, and around 38% had some.

At baseline, cycle 4 day 1, and cycle 7 day 1, blood was sampled. The CDR3 sequence is 12 residues long. The germline V gene encodes CDR1 GTSNPN and CDR2 SVGIG (reference sequence). Findings of the study overall: Some of the lowest clonal expansion was seen in partial responders at 0.1-3.0 mg/kg.

Only in-frame clones appear in the TCRdb table, and some are missing; sequencing was by immunoSEQ multiplex PCR. The sample has around 67,000 clones, roughly 80% seen once; the top ten hold roughly 8%. For this clone: The antigen is unknown. The germline gene is not matched at one end of the junction; a read error may be the cause. In the same sample, other DNA sequences code for this CDR3.

The V and J genes are TRBV30 and TRBJ1-2; no clear D gene. The specimen comprised CD4+ or CD8+ T cells sorted from blood, sampled in a trial of the OX40 agonist ivuxolimab. This receptor was taken from an adult with an advanced solid tumor such as melanoma, head and neck, liver or kidney cancer. This chain's CDR3 is CAWSVAEGGYTF. Here the CDR3 DNA reads TGCGCCTGGAGTGTGGCAGAAGGGGGCTACACCTTC.